This T cell receptor beta chain was identified during a study of T-cell reconstitution after alpha-beta-depleted transplantation in children. General study points: Reportedly, only several hundred clones from non-depleted graft cells drove alpha-beta T-cell counts at about two months. Day-60 TCRbeta diversity that was high in some patients was derived from surviving recipient T cells and thymic progenitors. Diversity and T-cell counts at one year after transplant derived mostly from new T cells.

Of note for this clonotype: The antigen is not known.

Germline V CDR1 and CDR2: MDHEN, SYDVKM. The CDR3 is 12 residues long. Trimming pared 10 bases from V and 7 bases from J, leaving 13 bases between. The library targeted TCRbeta and was prepared with unique molecular identifiers. MiXCR was run by TCRdb on the PCR reads, yielding one entry per CDR3 protein. Of fewer than 350,000 distinct CDR3 sequences in the sample, around 10% were seen once. Source: peripheral blood, taken 180 days after TCRalphabeta/CD19-depleted stem cell transplant. The gene calls are TRBV28 and TRBJ2-2; D remains ambiguous. The source is a male patient between 2 and 10 years old who had a stem cell transplant for chronic granulomatous disease, so the T cells may come from the graft donor. This CDR3 is CATSPDVGELFF. The CDR3 coding sequence is TGTGCCACCAGCCCCGACGTCGGGGAGCTGTTTTTT.